The 27 T cell receptor beta chains below all came from one sample that was sequenced in a study of blood T cell repertoires in COVID-19. Libraries were prepared by immunoSEQ multiplex PCR; TCRdb keeps only in-frame clonotypes and omits some of them. The profile shows 100,000 to 150,000 clones, around 83% of them singletons. The sample consisted of peripheral blood. The receptors derive from a man older than 75 with active or convalescent COVID-19.

This clone was observed a few times. The chain is built from TRBV2 and TRBJ1-4, with D perhaps matching TRBD1 (6 bases). The CDR3 sequence is 13 residues long. Germline CDR1 reads SNHLY; CDR2 reads FYNNEI. Trimming removed 7 bases at V and 7 bases at J, with 13 bases between. The CDR3 region has the DNA TGTGCCAGCACCCCTAGGGGGGGTGAAAAACTGTTTTTT. This codes for CASTPRGGEKLFF.

This chain connects TRBV7-9 to TRBJ1-5, with 7 nucleotides matching TRBD1. This CDR3 has 18 amino acids. Germline CDR1 reads SEHNR; CDR2 reads FQNEAQ (reference sequence). V lost 5 bases to trimming and J lost 2 bases; unmatched junction nucleotides: 15. The CDR3 spells CASSHRSGTAGGNQPQHF. CDR3 DNA sequence: TGTGCCAGCAGCCACCGCTCCGGGACAGCGGGCGGCAATCAGCCCCAGCATTTT.

The chain has TRBV5-1 and TRBJ1-4; TRBD1 matches 12 bases. After removal of 2 bases from V and 6 bases from J, the junction contained 8 bases not matched to a gene. This CDR3 is 17 amino acids long. CDR1 is SGHRS and CDR2 is YFSETQ in the germline V gene. The CDR3 here is CASSFGDRGRGDEKLFF. Written as DNA, the CDR3 is TGCGCCAGCAGCTTCGGGGACAGGGGGCGAGGTGATGAAAAACTGTTTTTT.

The chain uses TRBV4-3 and TRBJ2-1; the D is unclear. The germline V gene has CDR1 LGHNA and CDR2 YSLEER. The CDR3 is 16 residues long. The V end lost 1 base, the J end lost 5 bases, and 15 bases lay between the germline ends. CDR3 sequence reads: CASSQVWARPNNEQFF. The CDR3 coding sequence is TGCGCCAGCAGCCAAGTGTGGGCCCGGCCTAACAATGAGCAGTTCTTC.

CDR3 bases: TGTGCCAGAGCCAGCGGGGCAGATACGCAGTATTTT. The encoded protein is CARASGADTQYF. The chain is built from TRBV2 and TRBJ2-3; 7 nucleotides line up with TRBD2. Losses at the gene ends were 9 bases for V and 4 bases for J; bases not matched to a gene: 4. The CDR3 length is 12 residues. Germline V CDR1 and CDR2: SNHLY, FYNNEI.

The rearrangement links TRBV7-2 to TRBJ2-7, with D possibly being TRBD2 (5 bases). The CDR3 length is 13 residues. CDR1 is SGHTA, CDR2 FQGNSA, per germline. V was clipped by 5 bases and J by 6 bases, with 14 bases between them. CDR3 sequence: CASSLLLGVEQYF. The CDR3 DNA follows: TGTGCCAGCAGCCTGCTCCTCGGGGTCGAGCAGTACTTC.

The CDR3 spells CASSSGGGGTEAFF. The CDR3 region has the DNA TGTGCCAGCAGCTCAGGGGGCGGAGGCACTGAAGCTTTCTTT. The chain joins TRBV28 to TRBJ1-1; 8 nucleotides align to TRBD1. The CDR3 loop spans 14 amino acids. CDR1 and CDR2 from the germline V gene are MDHEN and SYDVKM. The V and J ends lost 6 bases and 4 bases, in that order; junction bases with no gene match: 7.

At least ten counts were recorded for this clone. In DNA form, the CDR3 reads TGTGCCAGCAGCCCTGGGACTAGCGGCCAAGAGACCCAGTACTTC. Translation gives CASSPGTSGQETQYF. The chain joins TRBV6-4 to TRBJ2-5, with 11 bases that match TRBD2. The CDR3 runs to 15 residues. The V gene's germline CDR1 is MRHNA and CDR2 SNTAGT. V lost 6 bases and J lost 1; bases outside the gene matches: 4.

The chain combines TRBV9 with TRBJ1-1, with TRBD1 identical over 7 bases. Germline loops: CDR1 SGDLS, CDR2 YYNGEE. There are 16 residues in the CDR3. V was pared by 0 bases and J by 0 bases, with 5 bases of the junction left unmatched. CDR3 sequence (DNA): TGTGCCAGCAGCGTAGGGGGGACAGTCATGAACACTGAAGCTTTCTTT. This translates into CASSVGGTVMNTEAFF.

This sequence joins TRBV6-4 and TRBJ1-2; D is perhaps TRBD1 (5 bases). Germline loops: CDR1 MRHNA, CDR2 SNTAGT. Trimming took off 7 bases at V and 7 bases at J, with 16 bases between the two ends. The CDR3 extends over 13 amino acids. DNA for the CDR3: TGTGCCAGCAAGCCAGGGTTTGATGGTGGCTACACCTTC. Amino acid sequence: CASKPGFDGGYTF.

The chain links TRBV10-3 to TRBJ1-2, with TRBD1 matching 7 bases. J gave up 2 bases and V 7 bases, and 4 bases lay outside the gene matches. The CDR3 is made up of 13 amino acids. Germline CDR1 reads ENHRY; CDR2 reads SYGVKD. The CDR3 here is CAITPTGNYGYTF. The CDR3 DNA reads as TGTGCCATCACCCCGACAGGGAACTATGGCTACACCTTC.

The chain uses TRBV28 and TRBJ2-1, with 8 bases fitting TRBD2. CDR3 length: 12 residues. The V gene end was trimmed by 3 bases and the J gene end by 12 bases; junction bases not matched to a gene: 4. The germline V gene has CDR1 MDHEN and CDR2 SYDVKM. CDR3 sequence reads: CASSFSGGGQFF. The CDR3 coding sequence is TGTGCCAGCAGTTTCAGCGGGGGCGGGCAGTTCTTC.

This clone has more than one count but fewer than ten. V is TRBV14 and J is TRBJ1-1, with D uncertain. CDR3 size: 12 residues. V was trimmed by 0 bases and J by 11 bases, leaving 10 bases between them. The germline V gene has CDR1 SGHDN and CDR2 FVKESK. The CDR3 protein is CASSQEVGGAFF. CDR3 in DNA: TGTGCCAGCAGCCAAGAGGTGGGAGGGGCTTTCTTT.

V is TRBV2 and J is TRBJ2-6; 10 nucleotides agree with TRBD1. Germline V gene lookup returns CDR1 SNHLY and CDR2 FYNNEI. The CDR3 runs to 16 residues. V was pared by 6 bases and J by 3 bases, with 5 bases of the junction left unmatched. CDR3 in amino acids: CASSAGTGVGANVLTF. The CDR3 nucleotides read TGTGCCAGCAGCGCCGGGACAGGGGTTGGGGCCAACGTCCTGACTTTC.

This clone turned up a few times. This chain connects TRBV25-1 to TRBJ1-2, with 9 nucleotides matching TRBD1. The CDR3 contains 15 residues. Germline values: CDR1 MGHDK, CDR2 SYGVNS. Trimming cost V 2 bases and J 8 bases; bases outside gene matches: 9. CDR3 DNA: TGTGCCAGCAGTGAAAAAGGGACAGGGCTGCGGGGCTACACCTTC. The encoded protein is CASSEKGTGLRGYTF.

The chain links TRBV6-5 to TRBJ1-1; the D gene is possibly TRBD1 (5 bases). This CDR3 region has 15 residues. Germline CDR1 MNHEY, CDR2 SVGAGI. The ends were cut back, 2 bases at V and 7 bases at J, with 17 bases in the middle. As DNA, the CDR3 is TGTGCCAGCAGTTACAGGGTCAGGGATATTCTTGAAGCTTTCTTT. Protein product: CASSYRVRDILEAFF.

V usage is TRBV18 and J usage is TRBJ1-6; D ambiguous. The CDR3 is 14 residues long. Trimming took off 1 base at V and 7 bases at J, with 8 bases between the two ends. Looked up from germline, CDR1 is KGHSH and CDR2 is LQKENI. CDR3 sequence: CASSPQGENSPLHF. The CDR3 coding sequence is TGTGCCAGCTCACCACAGGGAGAGAATTCACCCCTCCACTTT.

This chain joins TRBV5-1 and TRBJ2-5; possible D gene TRBD2, 7 bases. The CDR3 runs to 16 residues. The V end was cut by 3 bases, the J end by 1 base, with 16 bases between. From germline, CDR1 is SGHRS and CDR2 YFSETQ. CDR3 amino acids: CASSSAGAQVQETQYF. The CDR3 DNA reads as TGCGCCAGCAGCTCCGCGGGGGCGCAGGTCCAAGAGACCCAGTACTTC.

The chain combines TRBV7-2 with TRBJ2-3; 7 nucleotides align to TRBD2. The CDR3 is 16 amino acids. V trimming: 4 bases; J trimming: 0 bases; junction bases outside the gene matches: 7. In germline, CDR1 is SGHTA, CDR2 FQGNSA. This CDR3 is CASSWQAGISTDTQYF. Here the CDR3 DNA reads TGTGCCAGCAGCTGGCAAGCGGGAATAAGCACAGATACGCAGTATTTT.

The rearrangement uses TRBV18 and TRBJ1-3; D not resolved. The germline gives CDR1 KGHSH, CDR2 LQKENI. Deletions cut 3 bases from V and 0 bases from J, with 12 bases between. The CDR3 runs 16 residues. CDR3 sequence: CASSPTSEGSGNTIYF. In DNA, the CDR3 is TGTGCCAGCTCACCTACCTCCGAGGGCTCTGGAAACACCATATATTTT.

The V and J genes are TRBV5-6 and TRBJ2-5, with TRBD1 matching over 8 bases. After removal of 4 bases from V and 1 base from J, the junction contained 3 bases not matched to a gene. CDR1 is SGHDT, CDR2 YYEEEE, per germline. CDR3 length equals 14 residues. The CDR3 loop is CASSMTGAQETQYF. In DNA form, the CDR3 reads TGTGCCAGCAGCATGACAGGGGCCCAAGAGACCCAGTACTTC.

The CDR3, as DNA: TGTGCCAGCAGCCAAAGGGACTTTAATTCACCCCTCCACTTT. Its translation is CASSQRDFNSPLHF. V and J are TRBV3-1 (or the pseudogene TRBV3-2) and TRBJ1-6; D perhaps matches TRBD1 (5 bases). CDR3 length equals 14 residues. Germline V gene data show CDR1 as LGHDT and CDR2 as YNNKEL (reference sequence). Trimming left V 2 bases short and J 6 bases short, with 8 bases between.

DNA for the CDR3: TGTGCCAGCACCGACAGTTCTGGGGCCAACGTCCTGACTTTC. Its translation is CASTDSSGANVLTF. The chain carries TRBV18 and TRBJ2-6; D perhaps matches TRBD1 (5 bases). The V end lost 8 bases, the J end lost 1 base, and 9 bases lay between the germline ends. CDR3 length equals 14 residues. Per the germline V gene, CDR1 is KGHSH and CDR2 is LQKENI.

The V gene is TRBV5-1, the J gene TRBJ2-7; tentatively, D is TRBD1 (5 bases). The CDR3 runs to 14 residues. The germline CDR1 and CDR2 sequences are SGHRS and YFSETQ. V gave up 4 bases and J gave up 0 bases, with 11 bases separating them. In nucleotides, the CDR3 is TGCGCCAGCAGCCCCAGGGTCGGCTCCTACGAGCAGTACTTC. The encoded protein is CASSPRVGSYEQYF.

This clone occurred a few times. V usage is TRBV6-1 and J usage is TRBJ2-7; TRBD1 might be the D (6 bases). Between the trimmed V and J ends, which lost 2 bases and 1 base, there was a span of 6 bases. The CDR3 runs to 13 residues. The V gene's germline CDR1 is MNHNS and CDR2 SASEGT. The CDR3 region is CASSETGSYEQYF. CDR3 nucleotides: TGTGCCAGCAGTGAAACAGGGTCCTACGAGCAGTACTTC.

The chain uses TRBV6-2 or TRBV6-3 and TRBJ2-7; possibly TRBD1 for D (6 bases). V lost 6 bases and J 4 bases, leaving 19 bases between the germline ends. The germline CDR1 and CDR2 sequences are MNHEY and SVGEGT. This CDR3 has 15 amino acids. CDR3 in DNA: TGTGCCAGCAGCCAAGGACAGCCGGGATATTACGAGCAGTACTTC. It encodes CASSQGQPGYYEQYF.

The sample holds one count of this clone. The chain combines TRBV6-1 with TRBJ1-6, with D unresolved. The germline V and J ends were trimmed by 2 bases and 9 bases, with 8 bases remaining between them. The length of the CDR3 is 13 residues. Germline V lookup: CDR1 MNHNS, CDR2 SASEGT. The DNA for the CDR3 is TGTGCCAGCAGTGAACCAGGTACTTCACCCCTCCACTTT. Amino acids: CASSEPGTSPLHF.